These 7 T cell receptor beta chains came from one sample sequenced in a study of blood T cells in healthy people across ages. A second PCR, run for about 7 to 11 cycles, used a sample-barcoded 5' primer plus a J-beta primer mix. In TCRdb, the 5' RACE reads were re-called with MiXCR into one record per CDR3 protein. The sample includes under 2,000,000 distinct CDR3 sequences, about 50% seen only once; the top ten take around 2.1%. Sequencing was performed on blood. These receptors were taken from a woman aged 40 to 50 in good health.

The chain uses TRBV12-3 or TRBV12-4 and TRBJ2-5; weak D call: TRBD2 (6 bases). V lost 4 bases and J 5 bases, leaving 14 bases between the germline ends. This CDR3 is built from 14 residues. CDR3 residues: CASSSRDWGETQYF. CDR3 DNA: TGTGCCAGCAGTTCTCGGGACTGGGGGGAGACCCAGTACTTC.

This clonotype occurred a few times. The chain uses TRBV25-1 and TRBJ2-7; D is ambiguous. The CDR3 has 13 amino acids. The germline CDR1 and CDR2 sequences are MGHDK and SYGVNS. Trimming pared 6 bases from V and 4 bases from J, leaving 13 bases between. Here the CDR3 reads CASRSQVLYEQYF. CDR3 coding DNA: TGTGCCAGCAGATCTCAGGTTCTTTACGAGCAGTACTTC.

The CDR3 region is CASSQTEYQETQYF. CDR3 nucleotide sequence: TGTGCCAGCAGCCAGACAGAGTACCAAGAGACCCAGTACTTC. The genes are TRBV27 and TRBJ2-5, with D tentatively TRBD1 (5 bases). The ends were cut back, 6 bases at V and 0 bases at J, with 11 bases in the middle. The CDR3 covers 14 residues. The germline V gene has CDR1 MNHEY and CDR2 SMNVEV (reference sequence).

The chain recombines TRBV29-1 with TRBJ1-2; D uncertain. Germline V gene lookup returns CDR1 SQVTM and CDR2 ANQGSEA. V was clipped by 3 bases and J by 2 bases, with 4 bases between them. This CDR3 contains 11 residues. CDR3 sequence reads: CSVEMNYGYTF. For the CDR3, the DNA is TGCAGCGTTGAGATGAACTATGGCTACACCTTC. Filled out from reference TRBV29-1 and TRBJ1-2, the complete variable domain reads SAVISQKPSRDICQRGTSLTIQCQVDSQVTMMFWYRQQPGQSLTLIATANQGSEATYESGFVIDKFPISRPNLTFSTLTVSNMSPEDSSIYLCSVEMNYGYTFGSGTRLTVV.

This clonotype has more than one count but fewer than ten. The rearrangement links TRBV27 to TRBJ1-6; the D gene is possibly TRBD1 (5 bases). Trimming took off 6 bases at V and 7 bases at J, with 10 bases between the two ends. The CDR3 runs to 13 residues. Germline lookup yields CDR1 MNHEY and CDR2 SMNVEV (reference sequence). As DNA, the CDR3 is TGTGCCAGCAGCTGGGGACTGAATTCACCCCTCCACTTT. It encodes CASSWGLNSPLHF.

This clonotype was found once. An end of the junction differs from the germline gene, which may be a read error. The rearrangement joins TRBV7-2 to TRBJ2-5; 10 bases align to TRBD2. CDR1 and CDR2 from the germline V gene are SGHTA and FQGNSA. This CDR3 region has 16 residues. CDR3 region: CASSPYGTSVLEIQYF. CDR3 in DNA: TGTGCCAGCAGCCCGTATGGGACTAGCGTTTTGGAGATCCAGTACTTC.

This clonotype occurred once. This sequence joins TRBV5-8 and TRBJ2-5, with 13 positions matching TRBD2. The end of the DNA fits TRBJ2-7 better, so the J call may be wrong. Germline V gives CDR1 SGHTS, CDR2 YDEGEE. CDR3 size: 13 residues. In nucleotides, the CDR3 is TGTGCCAGCAGGACTAGCGGGGGGTTCGAGCAGTACTTC. Its translation: CASRTSGGFEQYF.